This T cell receptor (beta chain) was found in a study of blood T cell repertoires in COVID-19. Overall study: The United States, Italy and Spain provided the acute and convalescent COVID-19 samples. PBMCs, B-cell-depleted T cells, or T cells provided the cDNA or gDNA that made up the material.

This clone occurred a few times. Study processing details: Counts of nucleated cells, estimated from reference gene primer amplification, were obtained. The method was immunoSEQ multiplex PCR; TCRdb's version includes in-frame clones alone and lacks a portion of them. D and trimming come from the DNA, and the V and J calls and clone size come from that table. Of fewer than 150,000 clones listed, around four fifths are singletons. The CDR3 extends over 12 amino acids. Germline CDR1 is LGHNA and CDR2 is YNFKEQ. The V segment lost 2 bases and the J segment 7 bases; nucleotides outside the gene matches: 1.

The material sequenced was peripheral blood. This clonotype was obtained from a man at least 80 years old with acute or convalescent COVID-19. This chain links TRBV4-2 with TRBJ1-1, with TRBD1 identical over 7 bases. The CDR3 protein is CASSQNRGEAFF. DNA of the CDR3: TGTGCCAGCAGCCAAAACAGGGGTGAAGCTTTCTTT.